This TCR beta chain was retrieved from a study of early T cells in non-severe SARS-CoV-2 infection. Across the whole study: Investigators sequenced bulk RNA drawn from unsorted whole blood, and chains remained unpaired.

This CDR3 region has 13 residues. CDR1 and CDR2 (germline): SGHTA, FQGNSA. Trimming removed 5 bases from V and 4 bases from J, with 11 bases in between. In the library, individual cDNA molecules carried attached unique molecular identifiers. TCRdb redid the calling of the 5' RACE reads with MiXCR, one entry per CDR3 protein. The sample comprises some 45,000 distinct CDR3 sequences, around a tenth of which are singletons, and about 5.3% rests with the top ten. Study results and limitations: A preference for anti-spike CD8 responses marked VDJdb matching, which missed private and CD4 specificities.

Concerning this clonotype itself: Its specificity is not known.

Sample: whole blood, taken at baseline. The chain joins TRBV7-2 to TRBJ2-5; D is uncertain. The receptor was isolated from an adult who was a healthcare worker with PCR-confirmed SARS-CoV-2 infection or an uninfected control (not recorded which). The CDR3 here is CASSRLIGETQYF. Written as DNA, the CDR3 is TGTGCCAGCAGCCGTCTTATAGGAGAGACCCAGTACTTC.